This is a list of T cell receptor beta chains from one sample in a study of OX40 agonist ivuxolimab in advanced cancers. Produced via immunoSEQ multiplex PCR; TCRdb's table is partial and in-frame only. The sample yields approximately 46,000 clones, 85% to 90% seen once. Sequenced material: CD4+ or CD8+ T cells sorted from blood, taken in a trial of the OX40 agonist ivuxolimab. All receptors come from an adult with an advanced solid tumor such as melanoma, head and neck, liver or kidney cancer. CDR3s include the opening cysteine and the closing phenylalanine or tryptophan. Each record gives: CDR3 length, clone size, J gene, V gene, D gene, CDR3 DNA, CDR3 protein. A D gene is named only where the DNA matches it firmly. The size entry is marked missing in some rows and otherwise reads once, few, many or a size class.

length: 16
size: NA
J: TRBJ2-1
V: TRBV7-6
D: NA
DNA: TGTGCCAGCAGCCCAGAGGGAAGTTGGGGTCGAAATGAGCAGTTCTTC
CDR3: CASSPEGSWGRNEQFF

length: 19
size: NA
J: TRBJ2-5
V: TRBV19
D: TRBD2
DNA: TGTGCCAGTAGTATCCAACTAGCGGGCACCCCGTGGCAAAAAGAGACCCAGTACTTC
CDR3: CASSIQLAGTPWQKETQYF

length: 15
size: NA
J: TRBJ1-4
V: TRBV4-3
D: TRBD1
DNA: TGCGCCAGCAGCCAGGATGTCAGGGGGGTTGGGAAACTGTTTTTT
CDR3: CASSQDVRGVGKLFF

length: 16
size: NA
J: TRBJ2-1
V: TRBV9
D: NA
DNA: TGTGCCAGCAGCGTGTATCAGGGGAGCTCCTACAATGAGCAGTTCTTC
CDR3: CASSVYQGSSYNEQFF

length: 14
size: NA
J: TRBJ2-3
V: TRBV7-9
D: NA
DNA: TGTGCCAGCAGGGGTCCGGGGGCCACAGATACGCAGTATTTT
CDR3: CASRGPGATDTQYF

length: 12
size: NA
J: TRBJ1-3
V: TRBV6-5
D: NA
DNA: TGTGCCACCGGGGCCTCTGGAAACACCATATATTTT
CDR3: CATGASGNTIYF

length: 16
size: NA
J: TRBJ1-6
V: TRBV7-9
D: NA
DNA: TGTGCCAGCAGCCCGTACGGAAGCTCCTATAATTCACCCCTCCACTTT
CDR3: CASSPYGSSYNSPLHF

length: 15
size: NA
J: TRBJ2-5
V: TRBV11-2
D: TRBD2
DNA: TGTGCCAGCAGCTTAGTGGGGGGGGACCAAGAGACCCAGTACTTC
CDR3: CASSLVGGDQETQYF

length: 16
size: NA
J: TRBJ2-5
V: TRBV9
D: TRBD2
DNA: TGTGCCAGCAGCGTCGGGACTAAATTGTACCAAGAGACCCAGTACTTC
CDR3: CASSVGTKLYQETQYF

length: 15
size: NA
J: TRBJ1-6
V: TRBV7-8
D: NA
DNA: TGTGCCAGCAGCTTAGGGACAGTCAATAATTCACCCCTCCACTTT
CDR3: CASSLGTVNNSPLHF

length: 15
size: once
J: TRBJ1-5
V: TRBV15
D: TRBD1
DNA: TGTGCCACCAGCAAGGACAGGGGAATCGGTCAGCCCCAGCATTTT
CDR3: CATSKDRGIGQPQHF

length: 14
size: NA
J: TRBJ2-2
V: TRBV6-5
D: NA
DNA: TGTGCCAGCACGTGGACAGAGAACACCGGGGAGCTGTTTTTT
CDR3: CASTWTENTGELFF

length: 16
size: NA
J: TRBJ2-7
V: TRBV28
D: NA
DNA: TGTGCCAGCAGTTCCCGGCCGCCGGATGTCTCCTACGAGCAGTACTTC
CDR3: CASSSRPPDVSYEQYF

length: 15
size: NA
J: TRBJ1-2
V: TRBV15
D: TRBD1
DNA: TGTGCCACCAGCAGCTCCGGGACAGGGTTCTATGGCTACACCTTC
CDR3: CATSSSGTGFYGYTF

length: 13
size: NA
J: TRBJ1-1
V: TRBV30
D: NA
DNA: TGTGCCTGGAGTGTCAGGGGAGGTACTGAAGCTTTCTTT
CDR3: CAWSVRGGTEAFF

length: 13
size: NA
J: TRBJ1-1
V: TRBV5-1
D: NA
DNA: TGCGCCAGCAGCCCCCAGGTAGGGCACGAAGCTTTCTTT
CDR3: CASSPQVGHEAFF